These T cell receptor beta chains were read from a single sample in a study of metastatic and nonmetastatic thyroid tumors. TCRdb reprocessed the PCR reads via MiXCR. The table records 6,000 to 7,000 clones, almost 30% of them present only once. The source material was tumor tissue. The receptor set was obtained from a female donor with papillary thyroid cancer or a benign thyroid nodule (not recorded which). Some clones in this sample may be carry-over from other donors' samples. Each CDR3 is given with its conserved first and last residue. Fields, in order: clone size, V gene, D gene, J gene, CDR3 protein, CDR3 DNA. The D gene is left open where the match is weak. Clone size appears in some rows only: once, few, many, or a class for an expanded clone.

clone size: NA
V gene: TRBV11-2
D gene: TRBD1
J gene: TRBJ1-1
CDR3 protein: CASRLGGRGLKTEAFF
CDR3 DNA: TGTGCCAGCAGATTAGGGGGCAGAGGGTTGAAGACTGAAGCTTTCTTT

clone size: medium-sized
V gene: TRBV10-3
D gene: NA
J gene: TRBJ2-3
CDR3 protein: CAISERGNTDTQYF
CDR3 DNA: TGTGCCATCAGTGAAAGGGGCAACACAGATACGCAGTATTTT

clone size: medium-sized
V gene: TRBV6-1
D gene: NA
J gene: TRBJ1-1
CDR3 protein: CASWDGRGITEAFF
CDR3 DNA: TGTGCCAGCTGGGACGGGCGGGGTATAACTGAAGCTTTCTTT

clone size: medium-sized
V gene: TRBV18
D gene: TRBD1
J gene: TRBJ1-6
CDR3 protein: CASSTTGSYNSPLHF
CDR3 DNA: TGTGCCAGCTCAACGACAGGGTCCTATAATTCACCCCTCCACTTT

clone size: few
V gene: TRBV12-3/TRBV12-4
D gene: NA
J gene: TRBJ1-2
CDR3 protein: CASSLAGGSYGYTF
CDR3 DNA: TGTGCCAGCAGTTTAGCAGGGGGGAGCTATGGCTACACCTTC

clone size: NA
V gene: TRBV5-4
D gene: NA
J gene: TRBJ2-5
CDR3 protein: CVSSLGGREETQYF
CDR3 DNA: TGTGTCAGCAGCTTGGGCGGTAGGGAAGAGACCCAGTACTTC

clone size: NA
V gene: TRBV28
D gene: NA
J gene: TRBJ2-2
CDR3 protein: CASRFGVEAGELFF
CDR3 DNA: TGTGCCAGCAGGTTCGGGGTGGAGGCCGGGGAGCTGTTTTTT

clone size: large
V gene: TRBV6-1
D gene: TRBD1
J gene: TRBJ2-7
CDR3 protein: CASSKDRAKYEQYF
CDR3 DNA: TGTGCCAGCAGTAAGGACAGGGCCAAATACGAGCAGTACTTC

clone size: medium-sized
V gene: TRBV6-2/TRBV6-3
D gene: TRBD1
J gene: TRBJ2-7
CDR3 protein: CASTRQGFYEQYF
CDR3 DNA: TGTGCCAGTACGCGACAGGGATTCTACGAGCAGTACTTC

clone size: few
V gene: TRBV6-1
D gene: NA
J gene: TRBJ1-3
CDR3 protein: CASSESEPSGNTIYF
CDR3 DNA: TGTGCCAGCAGTGAGTCAGAACCCTCTGGAAACACCATATATTTT

clone size: NA
V gene: TRBV12-5
D gene: NA
J gene: TRBJ2-1
CDR3 protein: CASLRDTSYNEQFF
CDR3 DNA: TGTGCTAGTCTCCGGGACACTTCCTACAATGAGCAGTTCTTC

clone size: few
V gene: TRBV7-3
D gene: TRBD1
J gene: TRBJ1-2
CDR3 protein: CASSLTPGTGLDGYTF
CDR3 DNA: TGTGCCAGCAGCTTAACCCCCGGGACAGGGCTTGATGGCTACACCTTC

clone size: NA
V gene: TRBV6-2/TRBV6-3
D gene: TRBD1
J gene: TRBJ2-7
CDR3 protein: CASSKRQGPSYEQYF
CDR3 DNA: TGTGCCAGCAGCAAACGACAGGGGCCCTCCTACGAGCAGTACTTC

clone size: few
V gene: TRBV6-2/TRBV6-3
D gene: NA
J gene: TRBJ1-2
CDR3 protein: CASKKIGIHGYTF
CDR3 DNA: TGTGCCAGCAAAAAAATAGGGATTCATGGCTACACCTTC

clone size: many
V gene: TRBV7-9
D gene: NA
J gene: TRBJ1-4
CDR3 protein: CASSLVVGDEKLFF
CDR3 DNA: TGTGCCAGCAGCCTGGTTGTGGGGGATGAAAAACTGTTTTTT

clone size: NA
V gene: TRBV20-1
D gene: TRBD2
J gene: TRBJ2-1
CDR3 protein: CSARNVLAGDEQFF
CDR3 DNA: TGCAGTGCTAGAAATGTACTAGCGGGCGATGAGCAGTTCTTC

clone size: NA
V gene: TRBV7-2
D gene: NA
J gene: TRBJ2-7
CDR3 protein: CASSSSGAGSLEQYF
CDR3 DNA: TGTGCCAGCAGCTCCTCGGGGGCAGGTTCTTTGGAGCAGTACTTC

clone size: NA
V gene: TRBV4-1
D gene: NA
J gene: TRBJ2-7
CDR3 protein: CASSQGTDYEQYF
CDR3 DNA: TGCGCCAGCAGCCAAGGAACAGACTACGAGCAGTACTTC

clone size: medium-sized
V gene: TRBV10-2
D gene: NA
J gene: TRBJ2-1
CDR3 protein: CASKLLGNEQFF
CDR3 DNA: TGCGCCAGCAAACTGCTTGGCAATGAGCAGTTCTTC

clone size: few
V gene: TRBV10-3
D gene: NA
J gene: TRBJ1-6
CDR3 protein: CAISDPGEINSPLHF
CDR3 DNA: TGTGCCATCAGTGATCCGGGGGAGATTAATTCACCCCTCCACTTT

clone size: NA
V gene: TRBV28
D gene: NA
J gene: TRBJ1-1
CDR3 protein: CASGSKPGNTEAFF
CDR3 DNA: TGTGCCAGCGGCAGCAAGCCAGGGAACACTGAAGCTTTCTTT

clone size: NA
V gene: TRBV20-1
D gene: TRBD2
J gene: TRBJ2-1
CDR3 protein: CSATSRGLAGTSFF
CDR3 DNA: TGCAGTGCTACTTCTCGGGGACTAGCGGGAACGTCGTTCTTC

clone size: NA
V gene: TRBV6-1
D gene: TRBD2
J gene: TRBJ2-3
CDR3 protein: CASSESRGLAGDTQYF
CDR3 DNA: TGTGCCAGCAGTGAAAGCCGGGGACTAGCGGGAGATACGCAGTATTTT

clone size: large
V gene: TRBV6-1
D gene: NA
J gene: TRBJ2-6
CDR3 protein: CASSGGGLSGANVLTF
CDR3 DNA: TGTGCCAGCAGTGGAGGGGGACTTTCTGGGGCCAACGTCCTGACTTTC

clone size: NA
V gene: TRBV12-3/TRBV12-4
D gene: TRBD1
J gene: TRBJ2-3
CDR3 protein: CASRTGGTDTQYF
CDR3 DNA: TGTGCCAGCAGGACAGGGGGCACAGATACGCAGTATTTT

clone size: NA
V gene: TRBV6-4
D gene: NA
J gene: TRBJ2-2
CDR3 protein: CASSDSSDTGELFF
CDR3 DNA: TGTGCCAGCAGTGACTCCAGCGACACCGGCGAGCTGTTTTTT

clone size: few
V gene: TRBV12-3/TRBV12-4
D gene: TRBD1
J gene: TRBJ2-5
CDR3 protein: CASSHRDRDFETQYF
CDR3 DNA: TGTGCCAGCAGTCACCGGGACAGGGATTTTGAGACCCAGTACTTC

clone size: NA
V gene: TRBV30
D gene: NA
J gene: TRBJ2-5
CDR3 protein: CAWGSMSLGSTFQETQYF
CDR3 DNA: TGTGCCTGGGGGTCAATGTCGCTAGGCTCCACATTCCAAGAGACCCAGTACTTC

clone size: NA
V gene: TRBV10-3
D gene: NA
J gene: TRBJ2-3
CDR3 protein: CATSERGNTDTQYF
CDR3 DNA: TGTGCCACTAGTGAAAGGGGCAACACAGATACGCAGTATTTT

clone size: NA
V gene: TRBV27
D gene: TRBD2
J gene: TRBJ2-3
CDR3 protein: CASTAVSGTSESTDTQYF
CDR3 DNA: TGTGCCAGCACCGCGGTATCAGGGACTAGCGAGAGCACAGATACGCAGTATTTT

clone size: medium-sized
V gene: TRBV28
D gene: TRBD1
J gene: TRBJ1-2
CDR3 protein: CASSLSIGAGGSYGYTF
CDR3 DNA: TGTGCCAGCAGTTTATCTATTGGGGCAGGGGGAAGCTATGGCTACACCTTC

clone size: few
V gene: TRBV27
D gene: TRBD2
J gene: TRBJ2-1
CDR3 protein: CASSLGGSSGVEQFF
CDR3 DNA: TGTGCCAGCAGTTTAGGAGGGTCTAGCGGCGTAGAGCAGTTCTTC

clone size: large
V gene: TRBV6-1
D gene: TRBD2
J gene: TRBJ2-7
CDR3 protein: CASSSAGVGDEQYF
CDR3 DNA: TGTGCCAGCAGTTCAGCGGGAGTAGGAGACGAGCAGTACTTC

clone size: medium-sized
V gene: TRBV30
D gene: NA
J gene: TRBJ1-5
CDR3 protein: CAWSPLNSNQPQHF
CDR3 DNA: TGTGCCTGGAGCCCCCTGAATAGCAATCAGCCCCAGCATTTT

clone size: NA
V gene: TRBV9
D gene: NA
J gene: TRBJ1-4
CDR3 protein: CASSGSATNEKPFF
CDR3 DNA: TGTGCCAGCAGCGGGTCAGCAACTAATGAAAAACCGTTTTTT

clone size: large
V gene: TRBV12-5
D gene: NA
J gene: TRBJ1-6
CDR3 protein: CASGRDGTNSPLHF
CDR3 DNA: TGTGCTAGTGGCAGGGACGGGACGAATTCACCCCTCCACTTT

clone size: NA
V gene: TRBV11-2
D gene: NA
J gene: TRBJ2-4
CDR3 protein: CASSLDRTRRNIQYF
CDR3 DNA: TGCGCCAGCAGCTTAGATCGGACAAGGAGAAACATTCAGTACTTC

clone size: once
V gene: TRBV20-1
D gene: NA
J gene: TRBJ1-1
CDR3 protein: CSANSVLTEAFF
CDR3 DNA: TGCAGTGCTAATTCAGTGTTAACTGAAGCTTTCTTT

clone size: NA
V gene: TRBV28
D gene: NA
J gene: TRBJ1-1
CDR3 protein: CASSIIDWVVNTEAFF
CDR3 DNA: TGTGCCAGCAGTATAATCGACTGGGTGGTGAACACTGAAGCTTTCTTT

clone size: few
V gene: TRBV28
D gene: NA
J gene: TRBJ1-2
CDR3 protein: CASYRHLYGYTF
CDR3 DNA: TGTGCCAGCTACCGCCACCTCTATGGCTACACCTTC

clone size: medium-sized
V gene: TRBV7-9
D gene: NA
J gene: TRBJ2-2
CDR3 protein: CASRSRGHGTGELFF
CDR3 DNA: TGTGCCAGCAGGTCCCGGGGCCATGGGACCGGGGAGCTGTTTTTT

clone size: medium-sized
V gene: TRBV10-2
D gene: TRBD2
J gene: TRBJ2-7
CDR3 protein: CASMWRAGGEYEQYF
CDR3 DNA: TGCGCCAGCATGTGGAGAGCGGGAGGGGAATACGAGCAGTACTTC

clone size: NA
V gene: TRBV19
D gene: TRBD2
J gene: TRBJ2-1
CDR3 protein: CASSIETSGSYNEQFF
CDR3 DNA: TGTGCCAGTAGTATCGAAACTAGCGGGTCCTACAATGAGCAGTTCTTC

clone size: large
V gene: TRBV6-5
D gene: NA
J gene: TRBJ1-1
CDR3 protein: CASSYRGPTEAFF
CDR3 DNA: TGTGCCAGCAGTTACAGGGGCCCCACTGAAGCTTTCTTT

clone size: NA
V gene: TRBV6-5
D gene: TRBD1
J gene: TRBJ1-1
CDR3 protein: CASSYPTGEQAFF
CDR3 DNA: TGTGCCAGCAGTTACCCTACAGGGGAGCAAGCTTTCTTT

clone size: medium-sized
V gene: TRBV19
D gene: NA
J gene: TRBJ1-1
CDR3 protein: CASTPWGRGLNTEAFF
CDR3 DNA: TGTGCCAGTACTCCCTGGGGCAGGGGATTGAACACTGAAGCTTTCTTT

clone size: NA
V gene: TRBV6-2/TRBV6-3
D gene: NA
J gene: TRBJ1-1
CDR3 protein: CASSYAVGQMNTEAFF
CDR3 DNA: TGTGCCAGCAGTTACGCAGTAGGACAGATGAACACTGAAGCTTTCTTT

clone size: many
V gene: TRBV9
D gene: TRBD1
J gene: TRBJ2-3
CDR3 protein: CASSGGQGRDTQYF
CDR3 DNA: TGTGCCAGCAGCGGCGGACAGGGGAGAGATACGCAGTATTTT

clone size: few
V gene: TRBV27
D gene: NA
J gene: TRBJ1-6
CDR3 protein: CASSWSADNSPLHF
CDR3 DNA: TGTGCCAGCAGTTGGTCGGCAGATAATTCACCCCTCCACTTT

clone size: few
V gene: TRBV10-3
D gene: NA
J gene: TRBJ2-5
CDR3 protein: CAISESRGVGQETQYF
CDR3 DNA: TGTGCCATCAGTGAGTCGCGAGGGGTGGGCCAAGAGACCCAGTACTTC

clone size: large
V gene: TRBV11-2
D gene: NA
J gene: TRBJ1-3
CDR3 protein: CASSPSRMSSGNTIYF
CDR3 DNA: TGTGCCAGCAGCCCATCCCGCATGAGCTCTGGAAACACCATATATTTT

clone size: many
V gene: TRBV12-3/TRBV12-4
D gene: NA
J gene: TRBJ2-3
CDR3 protein: CASSTSRGADTQYF
CDR3 DNA: TGTGCCAGCAGCACATCTCGGGGCGCAGATACGCAGTATTTT

clone size: NA
V gene: TRBV11-1
D gene: NA
J gene: TRBJ2-1
CDR3 protein: CASSFRRDANNEQFF
CDR3 DNA: TGTGCCAGCAGCTTTAGGCGAGACGCAAACAATGAGCAGTTCTTC

clone size: NA
V gene: TRBV28
D gene: NA
J gene: TRBJ1-2
CDR3 protein: CASSFLGSYGYTF
CDR3 DNA: TGTGCCAGCAGTTTTTTAGGATCCTATGGCTACACCTTC

clone size: NA
V gene: TRBV28
D gene: NA
J gene: TRBJ1-3
CDR3 protein: CASSVGPEAGNTIYF
CDR3 DNA: TGTGCCAGCAGTGTAGGTCCAGAGGCTGGAAACACCATATATTTT